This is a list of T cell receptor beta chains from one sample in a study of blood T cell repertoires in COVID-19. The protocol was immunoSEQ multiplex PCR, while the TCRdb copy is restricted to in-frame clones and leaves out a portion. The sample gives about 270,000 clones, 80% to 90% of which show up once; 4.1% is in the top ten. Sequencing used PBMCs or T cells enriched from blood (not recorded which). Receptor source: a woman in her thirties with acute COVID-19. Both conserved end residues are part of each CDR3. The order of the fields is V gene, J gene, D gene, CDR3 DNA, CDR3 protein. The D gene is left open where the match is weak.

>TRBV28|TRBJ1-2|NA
TGTGCCAGCAGTTTGAGCGGGGGACACTATGGCTACACCTTC
CASSLSGGHYGYTF
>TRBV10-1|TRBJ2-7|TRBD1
TGCGCCAGCAACCCACGACAGGGTTCTCCCTACGAGCAGTACTTC
CASNPRQGSPYEQYF
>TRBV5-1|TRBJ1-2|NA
TGCGCCAGCAGCTTGGAACAGGCCTATGGCTACACCTTC
CASSLEQAYGYTF
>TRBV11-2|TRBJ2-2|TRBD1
TGTGCCAGCAGCTTAGGGGACAGGAACACCGGGGAGCTGTTTTTT
CASSLGDRNTGELFF
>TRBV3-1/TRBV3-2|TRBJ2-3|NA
TGTGCCAGCAGCCCGGGGACAACTAGAACGCAGTATTTT
CASSPGTTRTQYF
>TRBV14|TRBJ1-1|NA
TGTGCCAGCAGCCAAGATTCCCCGCAGGGGTACACTGAAGCTTTCTTT
CASSQDSPQGYTEAFF
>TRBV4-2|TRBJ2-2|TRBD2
TGTGCCAGCAGCCCCGGGACTAGTCAGAGTTTGTCCGGGGAGCTGTTTTTT
CASSPGTSQSLSGELFF
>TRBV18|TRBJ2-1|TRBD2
TGTGCCAGCTCACCACCGGGACTAGCGGGCAATGAGCAGTTCTTC
CASSPPGLAGNEQFF
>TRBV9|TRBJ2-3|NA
TGTGCCAGCAGCGCTCATCCGGGGGTACCCACAGATACGCAGTATTTT
CASSAHPGVPTDTQYF
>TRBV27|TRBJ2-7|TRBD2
TGTGCCAGCAGTTTCGAGGGAGGGCCCTACGAGCAGTACTTC
CASSFEGGPYEQYF
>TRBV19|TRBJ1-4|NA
TGTGCCAGTACTACTATAGACAGCAAACTGTTTTTT
CASTTIDSKLFF
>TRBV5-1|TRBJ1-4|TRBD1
TGCGCCAGCAGGGACAGGGGTGGCGAAAAACTGTTTTTT
CASRDRGGEKLFF
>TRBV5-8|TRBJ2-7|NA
TGTGCCAGCAGCTTGGCGGCGGGAAGGTACGAGCAGTACTTC
CASSLAAGRYEQYF